Sequencing of this T cell receptor (beta chain) was carried out in a study of T cells in Graves' hyperthyroidism and ophthalmopathy. This clonotype has at least ten counts. Its antigen is not known. Findings and limits, study-wide: Stable hyperthyroidism was separated from ophthalmopathy by a model based on 13 V-J features.

Together with thyroid ultrasound, orbital computed tomography, serum thyroxine and TRAb, clinical symptoms were used for diagnoses. Isolation of PBMCs was performed on 8.5 to 10 ml fresh peripheral blood. The source material, RNA transcripts, was used to amplify TCR beta CDR3 regions. A set of HTBI primers served as the primers for a first-round RT-PCR of the TCR CDR3. TCRdb re-analysed the multiplex PCR reads in MiXCR, keeping a single row per CDR3 protein. The profile shows around 340,000 distinct CDR3 sequences, around a sixth of them singletons. J lost 7 bases, V lost 4 bases, and 7 bases had no gene match. There are 15 residues in the CDR3. Germline CDR1 SGHAT, CDR2 FQNNGV.

The chain recombines TRBV11-2 with TRBJ2-7; 13 positions match TRBD2. The receptor comes from a woman in her fifties or sixties with Graves' hyperthyroidism. The source material was blood. The CDR3 sequence: CASSSGLAGVGEQYF. In DNA form, the CDR3 reads TGTGCCAGCAGCTCCGGACTAGCGGGAGTGGGGGAGCAGTACTTC.